This TCR beta chain came from a study of T cell responses to AZD1222 COVID-19 vaccine (dated by TCRdb to about 2021). About the investigation overall: AZD1222 recipients whose second dose came at about 4 weeks and those whose second dose came at about 12 weeks were combined into one group, since spike-specific TCR depth and breadth did not differ between the two schedules. A total of 233 trial participants underwent TCR sequencing, of whom about 210 had received two doses of AZD1222 and about 26 had received two doses of the MenACWY control vaccine. Trial participants were enrolled by age into 18-55, 56-69 and 70-plus year subgroups, with about 150, 27 and 61 TCR-sequenced participants respectively.

According to the study, the label for this sample's time point signals: baseline before first vaccination. Vaccinee samples came from UK trials COV001 and COV002, including a single-blind randomized controlled phase 2/3 trial of AZD1222 (ChAdOx1 nCoV-19) in healthy adults. For TCRbeta chain sequencing, PBMC samples were collected from trial participants at day 0 and at day 28 after the second dose. The study at large found these results: Because no day 14 peak-response samples were available, repertoires were characterized only after the peak T cell response. Conclusions about previously exposed vaccinees are limited, since just a handful of AZD1222 recipients were seropositive for SARS-CoV-2 at baseline. Participants were mostly white British and included more females than males, and it was suggested by the authors that clonal diversity may have been underestimated. The whole spike protein was spanned by vaccine-associated CD4 TCRs, and dominant responses were seen in regions 160-218 and 743-854. In the small 56-69-year group, the increase in depth fell short of significance, most likely because of low power. After two AZD1222 doses, spike-specific TCR breadth and depth were significantly higher than at day 0 and than in MenACWY recipients. Reportedly, almost half of the unique spike-specific TCRs recognized epitopes lying outside the regions that are mutated in the B.1.351 and B.1.1.7 variants.

Based on the germline V gene, the CDR1 and CDR2 sequences are KGHSH and LQKENI. From the cysteine up to the phenylalanine, the CDR3 has a length of 14 residues. The DNA shown is the 42-base CDR3, in frame from base 1. The germline V end is reduced by 4 bases and the J end by 8 bases; junction bases left unmatched: 5. The CDR3 regions of human TCRbeta chains were analyzed by immunosequencing. Per the source publication's procedure: TCRs in the repertoires were compared against a reference library of SARS-CoV-2-specific TCRs that had been generated with the MIRA antigen-specificity platform. Breadth was defined as the fraction of unique TCRs that were SARS-CoV-2-associated. Depth was defined as the fraction of total T cells that were SARS-CoV-2-associated. Using the MIRA data, each spike-specific TCR was assigned both to the spike region to which the TCR was reactive and to a CD4 or CD8 class. Log10-transformed breadth and depth values were compared by one-way ANOVA with Sidak's multiple comparisons tests. Not all clones reach the TCRdb copy of this immuneACCESS table, which keeps in-frame sequences only. Checked studies attribute under half of the gap to unresolved V genes and leave the rest unexplained. V, J and clone size were drawn from that table, and D and trimming were deduced from the DNA. Recorded for this sample are around 160,000 clones; roughly 90% of them occurred a single time. Approximately 5.7% of the sample is in the top ten clones.

Worth noting for this clone: Which antigen it targets is not known. No per-base quality is available; no much larger clone lies one base away.

The sequence joins TRBV18 to TRBJ1-4; 9 of the junction bases match TRBD1. The source material was peripheral blood, sampled on day 0 of AZD1222 vaccination. The clonotype comes from an adult in good health. The sequenced DNA: TGTGCCAGCTCACTCCGGGACAGGGACGAAAAACTGTTTTTT. This is translated as CASSLRDRDEKLFF.